These 25 T cell receptor beta chains were sequenced from one sample in a study of cytomegalovirus exposure and HLA in healthy donors (TCRdb year 2017). Library generation was performed with the immunoSEQ multiplex PCR assay. TCRdb's version of the immuneACCESS table is confined to in-frame rearrangements and falls short of the full clone set. An unresolved V gene accounts for under half of the shortfall where checked; the remainder is of unknown origin. Counted in this sample were more than 250,000 clones; 75% to 90% of them appeared once. The ten largest account for roughly 1.2% of the sample. Sample: PBMCs. Source of these receptors: a woman in her 30s in good health and CMV-seropositive.

This clone showed up just a few times. The chain combines TRBV16 with TRBJ1-5, with D unresolved. V was clipped by 2 bases and J by 4 bases, with 6 bases between them. CDR1 is KGHSY and CDR2 is FQNENV in the germline V gene. CDR3 size: 13 residues. CDR3 region: CASSQQENQPQHF. CDR3 sequence (DNA): TGTGCCAGCAGCCAACAGGAAAATCAGCCCCAGCATTTT.

This sequence joins TRBV5-1 and TRBJ1-6; 9 bases align to TRBD1. The CDR3 runs 15 residues. The junction had 5 bases not matched to a gene; V was cut back by 0 bases and J by 10 bases. The V gene's germline CDR1 is SGHRS and CDR2 YFSETQ. The CDR3 DNA follows: TGCGCCAGCAGCTTGGCCGGGACAGGGATCTCACCCCTCCACTTT. Translated, it gives CASSLAGTGISPLHF.

The chain is built from TRBV7-2 and TRBJ2-5; 7 bases are a match to TRBD2. CDR3 length: 14 amino acids. V dropped 6 bases and J dropped 4; count of bases not matched to a gene: 8. Germline loops: CDR1 SGHTA, CDR2 FQGNSA. Written as DNA, the CDR3 is TGTGCCAGCAGACTTGGGGGGGGGAGAGAGACCCAGTACTTC. It specifies CASRLGGGRETQYF.

This sequence joins TRBV5-6 and TRBJ2-7; the match to TRBD2 covers 7 bases. The J segment lost 4 bases and the V segment lost 0 bases, leaving 10 bases of the junction unmatched. The CDR3 sequence is 16 residues long. Germline V gives CDR1 SGHDT, CDR2 YYEEEE. This chain's CDR3 is CASSLAPPGEGYEQYF. In DNA form, the CDR3 reads TGTGCCAGCAGCTTGGCCCCACCGGGGGAGGGTTACGAGCAGTACTTC. Full variable domain (outside the CDR3, taken from reference TRBV5-6 and TRBJ2-7): DAGVTQSPTHLIKTRGQQVTLRCSPKSGHDTVSWYQQALGQGPQFIFQYYEEEERQRGNFPDRFSGHQFPNYSSELNVNALLLGDSALYLCASSLAPPGEGYEQYFGPGTRLTVT.

The chain carries TRBV25-1 and TRBJ1-5; D ambiguous. This CDR3 region has 14 residues. The germline V gene encodes CDR1 MGHDK and CDR2 SYGVNS. The V gene lost 5 bases and the J gene lost 3 bases, with 11 bases spanning the gap. The CDR3 DNA reads as TGTGCCAGCAGTCATCCCAGTGACAATCAGCCCCAGCATTTT. It codes for CASSHPSDNQPQHF.

The chain combines TRBV6-1 with TRBJ2-7; possibly TRBD1 for D (5 bases). This CDR3 region has 15 residues. V lost 3 bases and J lost 4, with 16 bases in between. Germline loops: CDR1 MNHNS, CDR2 SASEGT. The CDR3 loop is CASSDLGVRRYEQYF. CDR3 nucleotide sequence: TGTGCCAGCAGTGACTTAGGGGTAAGAAGGTACGAGCAGTACTTC.

In this sample, this clone turned up once. This sequence joins TRBV7-6 and TRBJ1-1; no firm D call. V was cut by 5 bases and J by 0 bases, with 7 bases left in between. The V gene's germline CDR1 is SGHVS and CDR2 FNYEAQ. The CDR3 spans 13 residues. CDR3 loop: CASSPAMNTEAFF. As DNA, the CDR3 is TGTGCCAGCAGCCCTGCAATGAACACTGAAGCTTTCTTT.

This clone was picked up one time. V and J are TRBV6-5 and TRBJ1-2; 7 bases map to TRBD1. After removal of 6 bases from V and 6 bases from J, the junction contained 7 bases not matched to a gene. The CDR3 contains 13 residues. Germline V gene lookup returns CDR1 MNHEY and CDR2 SVGAGI. CDR3 sequence reads: CASRDGTADGYTF. CDR3 in DNA: TGTGCCAGCAGAGATGGGACAGCCGATGGCTACACCTTC.

V usage is TRBV4-2 and J usage is TRBJ2-2; possible D gene TRBD2, 6 bases. V lost 2 bases and J 2 bases, leaving 18 bases between the germline ends. The CDR3 totals 18 residues. The germline CDR1 and CDR2 sequences are LGHNA and YNFKEQ. The CDR3 spells CASSQRGWGDPNTGELFF. CDR3 sequence (DNA): TGTGCCAGCAGCCAAAGGGGATGGGGGGACCCTAACACCGGGGAGCTGTTTTTT.

The count of this clone is one. The chain carries TRBV5-4 and TRBJ2-7; D is possibly TRBD2 (6 bases). The CDR3 is 11 residues long. Germline V gene lookup returns CDR1 SGHNT and CDR2 YYREEE (reference sequence). V lost 2 bases and J 10 bases, leaving 10 bases between the germline ends. The CDR3: CASSLTGEQYF. Written as DNA, the CDR3 is TGTGCCAGCAGCTTAACGGGAGAACAGTACTTC.

The genes are TRBV7-2 and TRBJ2-5; D gene uncertain. Germline V gene lookup returns CDR1 SGHTA and CDR2 FQGNSA. Trimming shortened V by 1 base and J by 3 bases, and 6 bases separated the two germline ends. CDR3 length: 13 residues. CDR3 DNA sequence: TGTGCCAGCAGCTTAGGGCAGAAAGAGACCCAGTACTTC. The encoded protein is CASSLGQKETQYF.

The chain recombines TRBV4-3 with TRBJ1-2, with 10 bases lining up with TRBD1. With 1 base clipped from V and 5 bases from J, the junction kept 7 bases outside the gene matches. CDR1 and CDR2 from the germline V gene are LGHNA and YSLEER. This CDR3 has 16 residues. CDR3 coding DNA: TGCGCCAGCAGCCAAGTAGCGACAGGGGGCTTGTATGGCTACACCTTC. Protein sequence: CASSQVATGGLYGYTF.

CDR3 nucleotide sequence: TGTGCCAGCAGCTACAGGGGGCCAGATACGCAGTATTTT. The encoded protein is CASSYRGPDTQYF. J is TRBJ2-3 and V is TRBV6-6; 9 bases match TRBD1. The V gene end was trimmed by 6 bases and the J gene end by 4 bases; junction bases not matched to a gene: 2. Looked up from germline, CDR1 is MNHNY and CDR2 is SVGAGI (reference sequence). The CDR3 contains 13 residues.

The genes are TRBV14 and TRBJ2-3; 7 positions agree with TRBD2. Germline-derived CDR1 and CDR2 are SGHDN and FVKESK. This CDR3 spans 17 amino acids. The V and J ends lost 1 base and 0 bases, in that order; junction bases with no gene match: 7. The CDR3 coding sequence is TGTGCCAGCAGCCAAGGCCCTGGGACTACTAGCACAGATACGCAGTATTTT. This gives the protein CASSQGPGTTSTDTQYF.

The genes are TRBV7-3 and TRBJ2-1, with 8 bases matching TRBD2. The CDR3 loop spans 17 amino acids. Germline CDR1 is SGHTA and CDR2 is FQGTGA. V shed 4 bases, J shed 6 bases, and the junction held 14 bases outside the gene matches. The CDR3 is CASSSGLGVRGSNEQFF. The DNA of the CDR3 is TGTGCCAGCAGCTCGGGACTAGGGGTCCGAGGGTCCAATGAGCAGTTCTTC.

The chain carries TRBV11-3 and TRBJ2-2, with a tentative D call TRBD1 (5 bases). Germline V CDR1 and CDR2: SGHNT, YENEEA. V lost 4 bases and J lost 3, with 18 bases in between. The CDR3 is 17 residues long. For the CDR3, the DNA is TGTGCCAGCAGCTCTCCCACGCTAGGGGTTGACACCGGGGAGCTGTTTTTT. Translated: CASSSPTLGVDTGELFF.

The J gene is TRBJ2-5, the V gene TRBV30; D is ambiguous. The CDR3 runs to 14 residues. Trimming cost V 1 base and J 5 bases, with 14 bases left between them. Germline loops: CDR1 GTSNPN, CDR2 SVGIG (reference sequence). Here the CDR3 reads CAWSGSRRRETQYF. The CDR3 DNA is TGTGCCTGGAGTGGATCTCGCCGGCGGGAGACCCAGTACTTC.

The rearrangement joins TRBV5-1 to TRBJ2-1, with D possibly TRBD1 on 5 matching bases. CDR1 is SGHRS, CDR2 YFSETQ, per germline. Trimming stripped 0 bases from V and 8 bases from J, with 15 bases between. This CDR3 has 15 residues. The CDR3 region has the DNA TGCGCCAGCAGCTTGGGGGGATTGGGGCTGCATGAGCAGTTCTTC. Its translation: CASSLGGLGLHEQFF.

This rearrangement joins TRBV29-1 to TRBJ2-3, with 7 bases lining up with TRBD1. This CDR3 has 16 residues. V dropped 4 bases and J dropped 0; count of bases not matched to a gene: 10. Germline V CDR1 and CDR2: SQVTM, ANQGSEA. The CDR3 DNA is TGCAGCGTTGTGGACAGGACCCTTACTAGCACAGATACGCAGTATTTT. Residues: CSVVDRTLTSTDTQYF.

The chain joins TRBV11-2 to TRBJ2-5; 7 positions agree with TRBD1. The CDR3 loop spans 16 amino acids. CDR1 and CDR2 from the germline V gene are SGHAT and FQNNGV. V was clipped by 4 bases and J by 2 bases; unmatched bases: 10. CDR3 bases: TGTGCCAGCAGCTCCCGTCCCACAGGGGAACAAGAGACCCAGTACTTC. This translates into CASSSRPTGEQETQYF.

V and J are TRBV5-8 and TRBJ1-5; a weak D match, TRBD1 (5 bases). The CDR3 spans 15 residues. Per germline, CDR1 SGHTS and CDR2 YDEGEE. Trimming cost V 0 bases and J 2 bases, with 9 bases left between them. The CDR3 sequence: CASSLVGAGNQPQHF. CDR3 DNA sequence: TGTGCCAGCAGCTTGGTAGGGGCCGGCAATCAGCCCCAGCATTTT.

This chain links TRBV29-1 with TRBJ2-2; D remains ambiguous. This CDR3 comprises 13 residues. Trimming left V 4 bases short and J 6 bases short, with 12 bases between. CDR1 is SQVTM and CDR2 is ANQGSEA in the germline V gene. The CDR3 bases are TGCAGCGTTGCCACTAATTTGGCCGGGGAGCTGTTTTTT. Translation gives CSVATNLAGELFF.

The V gene is TRBV21-1, the J gene TRBJ2-5; the table calls TRBD2, which could not be checked here. TRBV21-1 has pseudogene status. This CDR3 has 17 residues. CDR3 residues: CASSRALKVAARETQYF. CDR3 nucleotides: TGTGCCAGCAGCAGAGCCCTCAAGGTAGCGGCGCGAGAGACCCAGTACTTC.

As DNA, the CDR3 is TGTGCCACCCTGGGGCGGAGGGACTACGAGCAGTACTTC. Translation: CATLGRRDYEQYF. The chain has TRBV28 and TRBJ2-7; tentative D call: TRBD2 (6 bases). Germline values: CDR1 MDHEN, CDR2 SYDVKM. V was clipped by 10 bases and J by 3 bases, with 16 bases between them. The CDR3 consists of 13 residues.

V is TRBV29-1 and J is TRBJ1-2, with 7 bases aligning to TRBD1. Unmatched junction bases numbered 6, after V lost 6 bases and J lost 8 bases. The CDR3 consists of 11 residues. Germline CDR1 and CDR2: SQVTM and ANQGSEA. This CDR3 reads CSVQTGRGYTF. The CDR3 nucleotides read TGCAGCGTACAGACAGGGAGAGGCTACACCTTC.